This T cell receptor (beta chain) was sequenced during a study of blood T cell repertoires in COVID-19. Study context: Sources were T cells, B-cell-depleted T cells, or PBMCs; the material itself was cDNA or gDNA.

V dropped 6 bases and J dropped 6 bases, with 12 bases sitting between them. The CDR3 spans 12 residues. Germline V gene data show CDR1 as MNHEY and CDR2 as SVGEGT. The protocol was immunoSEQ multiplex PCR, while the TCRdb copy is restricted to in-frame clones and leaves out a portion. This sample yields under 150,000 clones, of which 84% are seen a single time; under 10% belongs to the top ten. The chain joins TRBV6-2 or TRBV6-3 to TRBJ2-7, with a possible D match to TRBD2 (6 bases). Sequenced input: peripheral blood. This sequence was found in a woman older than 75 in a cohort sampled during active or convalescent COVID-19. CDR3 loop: CASSRQGLEQYV. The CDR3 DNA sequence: TGTGCCAGCAGCCGGCAGGGACTCGAGCAGTACGTC.